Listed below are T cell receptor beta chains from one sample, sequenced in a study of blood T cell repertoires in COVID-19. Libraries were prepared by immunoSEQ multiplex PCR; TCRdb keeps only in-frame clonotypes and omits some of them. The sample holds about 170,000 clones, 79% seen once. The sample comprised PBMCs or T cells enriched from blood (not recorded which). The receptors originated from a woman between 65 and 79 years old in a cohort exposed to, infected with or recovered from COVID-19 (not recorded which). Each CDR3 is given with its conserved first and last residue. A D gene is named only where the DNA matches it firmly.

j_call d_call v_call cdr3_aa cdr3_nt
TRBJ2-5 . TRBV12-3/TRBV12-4 CASSLTGETQYF TGTGCCAGCAGTTTAACGGGGGAGACCCAGTACTTC
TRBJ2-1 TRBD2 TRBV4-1 CASSQGLAATHNEQFF TGCGCCAGCAGCCAAGGTCTAGCGGCCACTCACAATGAGCAGTTCTTC
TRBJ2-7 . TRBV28 CASSLSSQSSYEQYF TGTGCCAGCAGTCTCTCTAGCCAGAGCTCCTACGAGCAGTACTTC
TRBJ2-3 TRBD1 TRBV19 CASSKNRGGTDTQYF TGTGCCAGTAGCAAGAACAGGGGTGGCACAGATACGCAGTATTTT
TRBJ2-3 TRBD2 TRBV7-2 CASSSRREGGTDTQYF TGTGCCAGCAGTTCCCGGCGGGAGGGAGGTACAGATACGCAGTATTTT
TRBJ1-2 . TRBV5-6 CASTVRGIYGYTF TGTGCCAGCACCGTCCGGGGAATCTATGGCTACACCTTC
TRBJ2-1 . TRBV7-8 CASSTTGLGEQFF TGTGCCAGCAGCACAACAGGGCTGGGTGAGCAGTTCTTC
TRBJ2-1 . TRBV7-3 CASSSRRGDEQFF TGTGCCAGCAGCTCCCGGAGGGGCGATGAGCAGTTCTTC
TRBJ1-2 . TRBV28 CATVRVRTDGGYTF TGTGCCACAGTCAGGGTACGGACCGATGGTGGCTACACCTTC
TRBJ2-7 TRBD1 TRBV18 CASSPGQFEQYF TGTGCCAGCTCACCGGGACAGTTCGAGCAGTACTTC
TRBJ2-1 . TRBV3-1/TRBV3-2 CASSVRGNNEQFF TGTGCCAGCAGCGTCCGCGGTAACAATGAGCAGTTCTTC
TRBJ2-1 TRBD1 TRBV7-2 CASSIQGASYNEQFF TGTGCCAGCAGCATCCAGGGGGCATCCTACAATGAGCAGTTCTTC
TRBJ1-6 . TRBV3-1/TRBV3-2 CASSQSGNSPLHF TGTGCCAGCAGCCAATCGGGGAATTCACCCCTCCACTTT
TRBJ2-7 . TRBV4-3 CASSQDLPYEQYF TGCGCCAGCAGCCAAGATCTACCGTACGAGCAGTACTTC
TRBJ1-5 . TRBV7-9 CASSLSSSNQPQHF TGTGCCAGCAGCCTAAGTAGTAGCAATCAGCCCCAGCATTTT
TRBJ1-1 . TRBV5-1 CASSLGVGLPNTEAFF TGCGCCAGCAGCTTGGGAGTCGGACTACCGAACACTGAAGCTTTCTTT
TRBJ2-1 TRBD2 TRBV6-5 CASTQGLAGVNEQFF TGTGCCAGCACCCAGGGACTAGCGGGAGTAAATGAGCAGTTCTTC
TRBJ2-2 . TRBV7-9 CASSSPGSANTGELFF TGTGCCAGCAGCTCACCCGGAAGCGCGAACACCGGGGAGCTGTTTTTT
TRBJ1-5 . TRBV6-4 CASSEDSQQPQHF TGTGCCAGCAGTGAGGACAGCCAACAGCCCCAGCATTTT
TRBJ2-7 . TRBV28 CASSVTQGEQYF TGTGCCAGCAGTGTCACCCAGGGGGAGCAGTACTTC
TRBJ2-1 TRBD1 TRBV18 CASSPRDRGFNEQFF TGTGCCAGCTCACCAAGGGACAGGGGTTTCAATGAGCAGTTCTTC
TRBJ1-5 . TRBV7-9 CASSSLTDYSPQHF TGTGCCAGCAGCTCCCTGACAGATTACTCGCCCCAGCATTTT